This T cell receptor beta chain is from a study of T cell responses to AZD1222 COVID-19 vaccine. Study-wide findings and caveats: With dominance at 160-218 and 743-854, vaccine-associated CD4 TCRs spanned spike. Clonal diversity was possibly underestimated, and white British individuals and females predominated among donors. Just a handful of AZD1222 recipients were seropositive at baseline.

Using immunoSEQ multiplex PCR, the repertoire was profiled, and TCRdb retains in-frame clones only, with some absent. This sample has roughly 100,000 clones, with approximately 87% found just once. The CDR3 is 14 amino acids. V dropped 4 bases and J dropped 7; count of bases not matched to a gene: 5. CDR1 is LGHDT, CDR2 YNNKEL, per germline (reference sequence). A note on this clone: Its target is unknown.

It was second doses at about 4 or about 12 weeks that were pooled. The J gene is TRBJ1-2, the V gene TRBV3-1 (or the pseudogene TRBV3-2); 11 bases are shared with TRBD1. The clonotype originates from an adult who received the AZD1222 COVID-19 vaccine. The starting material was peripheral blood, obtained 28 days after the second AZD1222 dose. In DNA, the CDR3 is TGTGCCAGCAGCCTAAATGGACAGGGGGCTGGCTACACCTTC. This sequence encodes CASSLNGQGAGYTF.